This TCR beta chain comes out of a study of Ad26.COV2.S vaccination and SARS-CoV-2 variants. Study-wide context: Donor was in the COV1001 Ad26.COV2.S trial arm. Study-level results: Vaccinated and placebo-treated recipients had similar non-spike TCR breadth.

Clones were read by immunoSEQ multiplex PCR, and TCRdb kept only the in-frame ones, dropping some. Here the sample spans around 300,000 clones, approximately 90% being singletons. The treatment is: some 20 received Ad26.COV2.S at low or high dose, single or two shots; 5 received placebo; per-sample allocation not given. The study sampled participants on day 63 after the first vaccine or placebo injection. This clone came up once. Its matching antigen is unknown. V lost 4 bases and J lost 6; bases outside the gene matches: 6. Germline CDR1 and CDR2: SGHRS and YFSETQ. This CDR3 is 14 amino acids long. This receptor was obtained from a person between 18 and 65 years old who received the Ad26.COV2.S COVID-19 vaccine or a placebo. The J gene is TRBJ2-2, the V gene TRBV5-1, with 7 bases that match TRBD1. The sequencing used peripheral blood, collected in a trial of Ad26.COV2.S vaccine versus placebo. CDR3 region: CASSLLTGSGELFF. CDR3 nucleotide sequence: TGCGCCAGCAGCCTACTGACAGGGTCCGGGGAGCTGTTTTTT.